Below, 15 T cell receptor beta chains from the same sample are listed, as sequenced in a study of glioma-infiltrating T cells after dendritic cell vaccination. Here immunoSEQ multiplex PCR was the method, and the copy in TCRdb shows in-frame clones only, minus some. The table lists about 76,000 clones, more than 75% of them singletons. Time point here: after dendritic cell vaccination, including at tumor progression/relapse. The sample was blood, taken after dendritic cell vaccination. The receptors originated from a human donor with glioblastoma.

The genes are TRBV7-6 and TRBJ2-2; tentative D call: TRBD1 (6 bases). Germline V gene sequence: CDR1 SGHVS, CDR2 FNYEAQ. This CDR3 is built from 15 residues. Trimming took off 0 bases at V and 5 bases at J, with 10 bases between the two ends. This CDR3 reads CASSLAPGETGELFF. CDR3 in DNA: TGTGCCAGCAGCTTAGCTCCAGGGGAGACCGGGGAGCTGTTTTTT.

The gene calls are TRBV9 and TRBJ1-6, with no clear D. From germline, CDR1 is SGDLS and CDR2 YYNGEE. This CDR3 contains 16 residues. The V and J ends lost 3 bases and 10 bases respectively, with 20 bases between them. CDR3 in amino acids: CASSGALVRGGSPLHF. CDR3 bases: TGTGCCAGCAGCGGGGCCCTAGTTCGGGGAGGCTCACCCCTCCACTTT.

The V call is TRBV18, the J call TRBJ1-2; 9 positions agree with TRBD1. The CDR3 loop spans 13 amino acids. V was clipped by 3 bases and J by 6 bases; unmatched bases: 2. Germline V gives CDR1 KGHSH, CDR2 LQKENI. The CDR3 sequence: CASSPRTGDGYTF. CDR3 coding DNA: TGTGCCAGCTCACCTAGGACAGGGGATGGCTACACCTTC.

V is TRBV10-1 and J is TRBJ2-1; 8 nucleotides line up with TRBD2. The CDR3 length is 15 residues. The ends lost 9 bases at V and 4 bases at J; junction bases unmatched: 11. CDR1 is WNHNN and CDR2 is SYGVQD in the germline V gene (reference sequence). The chain's CDR3 is CARPGGALEYNEQFF. CDR3 nucleotides: TGCGCCAGGCCGGGGGGGGCCTTGGAGTACAATGAGCAGTTCTTC.

The J gene is TRBJ1-1, the V gene TRBV6-5; 7 nucleotides match TRBD1. V shed 7 bases, J shed 4 bases, and the junction held 3 bases outside the gene matches. The CDR3 has 12 amino acids. In germline, CDR1 is MNHEY, CDR2 SVGAGI. CDR3 residues: CASNQGGTEAFF. The CDR3 coding sequence is TGTGCCAGCAATCAGGGGGGCACTGAAGCTTTCTTT.

This clone was picked up a small number of times. The V call is TRBV5-4, the J call TRBJ2-2; 8 bases are a match to TRBD1. J lost 1 base, V lost 4 bases, and 0 bases had no gene match. The V gene's germline CDR1 is SGHNT and CDR2 YYREEE (reference sequence). This CDR3 comprises 14 residues. The CDR3 reads CASSGTGNTGELFF. The CDR3 nucleotides are TGTGCCAGCAGCGGGACAGGGAACACCGGGGAGCTGTTTTTT.

V gene TRBV28 combines with J gene TRBJ1-1; D is unresolved. The ends were cut back, 8 bases at V and 11 bases at J, with 30 bases in the middle. This CDR3 has 16 amino acids. Germline CDR1 and CDR2: MDHEN and SYDVKM. The DNA for the CDR3 is TGTGCCAGCTCCTCTCCAGAACTGGGAGCAAGAAGAGGGGCTTTCTTT. Translation gives CASSSPELGARRGAFF.

This clone was counted a single time. This chain connects TRBV27 to TRBJ2-7; TRBD1 matches 9 bases. Germline CDR1 is MNHEY and CDR2 is SMNVEV (reference sequence). V dropped 2 bases and J dropped 2; count of bases not matched to a gene: 1. This CDR3 has 14 residues. The CDR3 coding sequence is TGTGCCAGCAGTTTAGGGACAGGGCCCTACGAGCAGTACTTC. It codes for CASSLGTGPYEQYF.

This clone occurred once. The chain has TRBV7-2 and TRBJ2-7; 7 bases are a match to TRBD2. The junction had 12 bases not matched to a gene; V was cut back by 1 base and J by 9 bases. The germline CDR1 and CDR2 sequences are SGHTA and FQGNSA. This CDR3 region has 15 residues. As DNA, the CDR3 is TGTGCCAGCAGCTTAGTGGCGGGAGCATCGTTGGGGCAGTACTTC. It encodes CASSLVAGASLGQYF.

The chain recombines TRBV6-5 with TRBJ2-7; TRBD1 agrees at 7 bases. This CDR3 spans 16 amino acids. Losses at the gene ends were 0 bases for V and 0 bases for J; bases not matched to a gene: 5. Germline loops: CDR1 MNHEY, CDR2 SVGAGI. The CDR3 loop is CASSYSRGPSSYEQYF. As DNA, the CDR3 is TGTGCCAGCAGTTACTCGAGGGGGCCAAGCTCCTACGAGCAGTACTTC.

V gene TRBV29-1 combines with J gene TRBJ2-3; 8 bases match TRBD2. There are 13 residues in the CDR3. Germline V gene lookup returns CDR1 SQVTM and CDR2 ANQGSEA. J gave up 4 bases and V 1 base, and 1 base lay outside the gene matches. The CDR3 bases are TGCAGCGTTGAAGGAGCGGGGGCAGATACGCAGTATTTT. It codes for CSVEGAGADTQYF.

The chain combines TRBV7-2 with TRBJ1-4; 9 bases agree with TRBD1. The CDR3 is made up of 16 amino acids. The germline gives CDR1 SGHTA, CDR2 FQGNSA. Unmatched junction bases numbered 7, after V lost 1 base and J lost 7 bases. CDR3: CASSLEGTGRSEKLFF. CDR3 DNA sequence: TGTGCCAGCAGCTTAGAGGGGACAGGGAGGAGTGAAAAACTGTTTTTT.

The chain links TRBV5-6 to TRBJ1-2; the match to TRBD1 covers 10 bases. J gave up 5 bases and V 4 bases, and 8 bases lay outside the gene matches. The germline V gene has CDR1 SGHDT and CDR2 YYEEEE. The CDR3 totals 15 residues. The CDR3 nucleotides read TGTGCCAGCAGCGACAACCAGGGACAGGGGTATGGCTACACCTTC. Protein: CASSDNQGQGYGYTF.

This sequence joins TRBV9 and TRBJ2-4; 7 nucleotides line up with TRBD1. The length of the CDR3 is 13 residues. Germline CDR1 reads SGDLS; CDR2 reads YYNGEE. V gave up 0 bases and J gave up 6 bases; unmatched junction bases: 0. CDR3 nucleotide sequence: TGTGCCAGCAGCGTAGGACAGGGAAACATTCAGTACTTC. Its protein product is CASSVGQGNIQYF.

The chain uses TRBV19 and TRBJ2-2; D unclear. Germline V gene data show CDR1 as LNHDA and CDR2 as SQIVND (reference sequence). This CDR3 is 16 amino acids long. Trimming pared 5 bases from V and 0 bases from J, leaving 13 bases between. This chain's CDR3 is CASSGMTRPNTGELFF. In nucleotides, the CDR3 is TGTGCCAGTAGTGGCATGACACGCCCGAACACCGGGGAGCTGTTTTTT.